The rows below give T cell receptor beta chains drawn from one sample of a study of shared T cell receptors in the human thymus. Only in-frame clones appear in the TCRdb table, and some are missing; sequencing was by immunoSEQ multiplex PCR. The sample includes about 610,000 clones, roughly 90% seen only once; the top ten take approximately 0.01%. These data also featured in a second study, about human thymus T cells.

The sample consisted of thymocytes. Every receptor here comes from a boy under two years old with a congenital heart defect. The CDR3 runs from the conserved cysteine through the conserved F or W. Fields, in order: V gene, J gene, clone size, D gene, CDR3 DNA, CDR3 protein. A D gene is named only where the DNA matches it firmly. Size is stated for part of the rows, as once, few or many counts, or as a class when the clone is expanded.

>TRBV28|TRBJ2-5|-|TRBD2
TGTGCCAGCAGTACCCCCCTGGGAGGGCCCCGACAAGAGACCCAGTACTTC
CASSTPLGGPRQETQYF
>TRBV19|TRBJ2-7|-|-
TGTGCCAGTAGTATGGAGGCTAGCTTGGGAAACGAGCAGTACTTC
CASSMEASLGNEQYF
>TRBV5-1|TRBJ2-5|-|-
TGCGCCAGCAGCTTCTCTACAGGGTTCTTTGGGCAAGAGACCCAGTACTTC
CASSFSTGFFGQETQYF
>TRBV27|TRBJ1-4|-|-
TGTGCCAGCAGTTTCGCCAACACAACTAATGAAAAACTGTTTTTT
CASSFANTTNEKLFF
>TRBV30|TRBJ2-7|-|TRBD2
TGTGCCTGGAGTATACCGGGACTAGCGGTCTCCTACGAGCAGTACTTC
CAWSIPGLAVSYEQYF
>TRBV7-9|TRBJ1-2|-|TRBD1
TGTGCCAGCAGCCCAGTTAGGGGGCTACTAAACTATGGCTACACCTTC
CASSPVRGLLNYGYTF
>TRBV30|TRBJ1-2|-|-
TGTGCCTGGTGTATTGGTAAAAGGGGATATGGCTACACCTTC
CAWCIGKRGYGYTF
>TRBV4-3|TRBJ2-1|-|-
TGCGCCAGCAGCCCCATTTACAATGAGCAGTTCTTC
CASSPIYNEQFF
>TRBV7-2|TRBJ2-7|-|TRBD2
TGTGCCAGCAGCTTAGCACGCACTAGCGGGAGGGCCGGCGACGAGCAGTACTTC
CASSLARTSGRAGDEQYF
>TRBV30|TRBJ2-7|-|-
TGTGCCTGGAGTGTACTAGGCAGCGACTCCTACGAGCAGTACTTC
CAWSVLGSDSYEQYF
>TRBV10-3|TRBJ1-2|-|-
TGTGCCATCAGTCGGCGCGGCTATGGCTACACCTTC
CAISRRGYGYTF
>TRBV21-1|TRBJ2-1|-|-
TGTGCCCTGAATGAGCAGTTCTTC
CALNEQFF
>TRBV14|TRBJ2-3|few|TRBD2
TGTGCCAGCAGCCAAAAAAGCGGGAGGGGCACAGATACGCAGTATTTT
CASSQKSGRGTDTQYF
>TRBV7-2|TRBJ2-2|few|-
TGTGCCAGCAGCCCGTCCCAGGCAGGGAACTGCACCGGGGAGCTGTTTTTT
CASSPSQAGNCTGELFF
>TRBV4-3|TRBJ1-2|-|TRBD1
TGCGCCAGCAGCCAAGGGCGGACAGGGGTGTGGGGCTACACCTTC
CASSQGRTGVWGYTF
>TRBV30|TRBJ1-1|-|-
TGTGCCTGGATCCAGGCTGAAGCTTTCTTT
CAWIQAEAFF
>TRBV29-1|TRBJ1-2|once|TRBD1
TGCAGCGTTGTTGACAGGGAGTTCCATGGCTACACCTTC
CSVVDREFHGYTF
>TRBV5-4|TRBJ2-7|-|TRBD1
TGTGCCAGCAGCAGCAGACAGGGGGCCCCATACGAGCAGTACTTC
CASSSRQGAPYEQYF
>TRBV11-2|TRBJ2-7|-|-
TGTGCCAGCAGCTCCAGGGATGGCGAGCAGTACTTC
CASSSRDGEQYF
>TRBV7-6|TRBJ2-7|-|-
TGTGCCAGCAGCCCCGGGACAGCGACTAGCGCCTTCTCCTACGAGCAGTACTTC
CASSPGTATSAFSYEQYF
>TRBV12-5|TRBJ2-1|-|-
TGTGCTAGTGGTTTGCGAACCGGGACCTACAATGAGCAGTTCTTC
CASGLRTGTYNEQFF
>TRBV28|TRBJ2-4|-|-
TGTGCCAGCACCTCCAGGGTCCGAATAAACATTCAGTACTTC
CASTSRVRINIQYF
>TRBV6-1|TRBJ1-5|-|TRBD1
TGTGCCAGCACTATGGACAGGGTGGGACAGCCCCAGCATTTT
CASTMDRVGQPQHF
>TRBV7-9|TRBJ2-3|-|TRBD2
TGTGCCAGCAGCTCCGCCCGGACTAGCGGGGCAGATACGCAGTATTTT
CASSSARTSGADTQYF
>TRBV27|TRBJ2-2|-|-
TGTGCCAGCAGTCATCAGGACACCGGGGAGCTGTTTTTT
CASSHQDTGELFF
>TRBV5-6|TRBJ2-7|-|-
TGTGCCAGCAGCGTGGGGCGGACCTACGAGCAGTACTTC
CASSVGRTYEQYF
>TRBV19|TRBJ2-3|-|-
TGTGCCAGTAGTATTGAGCGGGTGGGGGCAGATACGCAGTATTTT
CASSIERVGADTQYF
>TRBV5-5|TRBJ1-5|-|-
TGTGCCAGCAGCTTGGGGGGTAGCGGGCGAGACAATCAGCCCCAGCATTTT
CASSLGGSGRDNQPQHF
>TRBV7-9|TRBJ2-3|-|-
TGTGCCAGCAGCTTAGTCTCCCCCCGGGAGCCTGGCACAGATACGCAGTATTTT
CASSLVSPREPGTDTQYF
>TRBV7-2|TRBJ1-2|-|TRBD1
TGTGCCAGCAGCTTTGACAGGGACTACTATGGCTACACCTTC
CASSFDRDYYGYTF
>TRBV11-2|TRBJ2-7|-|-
TGTGCCAGCAGCTTAGCGTGCGTGGGCAGCAACTACGAGCAGTACTTC
CASSLACVGSNYEQYF
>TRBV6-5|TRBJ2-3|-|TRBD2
TGTGCCAGCAAAAGAGCGGGAGGTGCAGATACGCAGTATTTT
CASKRAGGADTQYF
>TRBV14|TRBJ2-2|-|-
TGTGCCAGCAGCCGCCAGCGGATGAACACCGGGGAGCTGTTTTTT
CASSRQRMNTGELFF
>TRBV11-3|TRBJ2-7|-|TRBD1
TGTGCCAGCAGCGTACCCGGGACAGGGTACTACGAGCAGTACTTC
CASSVPGTGYYEQYF
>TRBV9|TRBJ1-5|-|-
TGTGCCAGCAGCGCGACAAACAGGGTGAGCAATCAGCCCCAGCATTTT
CASSATNRVSNQPQHF
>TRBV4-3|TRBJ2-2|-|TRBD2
TGCGCCAGCAACCCAAGGGTGACTAGCGGGAGATTGGACACCGGGGAGCTGTTTTTT
CASNPRVTSGRLDTGELFF
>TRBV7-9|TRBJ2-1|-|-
TGTGCCAGCAGCCTACTACACTGGCGGCAGAATGACTCCTACAATGAGCAGTTCTTC
CASSLLHWRQNDSYNEQFF
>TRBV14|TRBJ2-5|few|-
TGTGCCAGCAGCCACCGGGTCATCGGGAGACGGAGGGAGACCCAGTACTTC
CASSHRVIGRRRETQYF
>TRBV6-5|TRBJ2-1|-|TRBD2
TGTGCCAGCATGACGCCGGCGGGGGGAGACAATGAGCAGTTCTTC
CASMTPAGGDNEQFF
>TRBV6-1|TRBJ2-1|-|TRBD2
TGTGCCAGCAGTGGCCCCCGGGAGCGGGAGACTTTTGAGCAGTTCTTC
CASSGPRERETFEQFF
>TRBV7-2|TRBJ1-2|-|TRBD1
TGTGCCAGCCAAGACAGGGTGTACGGCTACACCTTC
CASQDRVYGYTF
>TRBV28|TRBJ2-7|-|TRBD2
TGTGCCAGCACCGGGGGGAGGAGGCCCGATTCCTACGAGCAGTACTTC
CASTGGRRPDSYEQYF
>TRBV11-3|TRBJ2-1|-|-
TGTGCCAGCAGCCCTAGGGGGACGCCCTACAATGAGCAGTTCTTC
CASSPRGTPYNEQFF